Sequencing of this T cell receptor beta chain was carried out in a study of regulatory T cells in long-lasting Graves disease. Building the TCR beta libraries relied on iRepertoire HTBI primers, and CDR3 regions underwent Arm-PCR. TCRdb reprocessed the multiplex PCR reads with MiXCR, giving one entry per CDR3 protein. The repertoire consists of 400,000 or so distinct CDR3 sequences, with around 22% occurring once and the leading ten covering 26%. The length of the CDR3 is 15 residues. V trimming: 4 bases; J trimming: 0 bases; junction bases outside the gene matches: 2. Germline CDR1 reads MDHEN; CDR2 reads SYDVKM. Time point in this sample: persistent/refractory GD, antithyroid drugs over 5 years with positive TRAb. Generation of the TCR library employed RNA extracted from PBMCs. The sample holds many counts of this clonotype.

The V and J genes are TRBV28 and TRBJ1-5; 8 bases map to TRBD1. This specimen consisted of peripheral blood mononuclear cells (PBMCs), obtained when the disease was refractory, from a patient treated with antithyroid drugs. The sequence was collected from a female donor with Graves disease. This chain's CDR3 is CASSWDRTSNQPQHF. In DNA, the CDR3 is TGTGCCAGCAGTTGGGACAGGACTAGCAATCAGCCCCAGCATTTT.